The entry below gives a single T cell receptor (beta chain) sequence along with its context. Its cognate antigen is unknown. TCRdb keeps only in-frame clones here, not all; method: immunoSEQ multiplex PCR. The sample contains some 90,000 clones, 80% to 95% of which appear only once. Every patient was affected by relapse after autologous stem cell transplantation, while exposure to brentuximab vedotin was not uniform. This record belongs to a study of PD-1 blockade in classical Hodgkin lymphoma. This CDR3 is built from 16 residues. Germline V lookup: CDR1 LNHDA, CDR2 SQIVND (reference sequence). Deletions cut 9 bases from V and 0 bases from J, with 18 bases between. Points from the study as a whole: Reported baseline diversity: healthy donors highest, relapsed/refractory patients lowest. Whatever underlies the repertoire differences (possibly disease activity or prior therapy) remains undefined. Only CD4+ TCR diversity, not CD8+, had risen significantly by C4D1.

The TCR was taken from a human donor with classical Hodgkin lymphoma. Sequences were derived from peripheral blood mononuclear cells (PBMCs), sampled before the second cycle of nivolumab. This chain links TRBV19 with TRBJ1-3; TRBD1 might be the D (5 bases). The CDR3 here is CASHSGTDYSGNTIYF. CDR3 DNA sequence: TGTGCCAGCCACTCCGGGACCGACTACTCTGGAAACACCATATATTTT.